The clone carrying this TCR beta chain was detected a few times. As yet, its antigen is unknown. Germline assignment: CDR1 MGHRA and CDR2 YSYEKL. V was pared by 0 bases and J by 4 bases, with 11 bases between. This CDR3 spans 15 amino acids. Donors were healthy Caucasian individuals from Russia aged roughly 6 to 90. Extracted total RNA amounted to at least 5.5 micrograms for each sample. Together with a sample-barcoded 5' primer, a J-beta primer mix was included in a second PCR lasting roughly 6 to 12 cycles. Tagging of each cDNA molecule was performed by a template-switch adaptor with 12 random nucleotides. TCRdb re-derived calls from the 5' RACE reads in MiXCR, one entry per CDR3 protein. Here the sample spans about a million distinct CDR3 sequences, about two fifths being singletons. This specimen belongs to a study of blood T cells in healthy people across ages. Study outcomes and limitations: Lack of knowledge of donor CMV status possibly confounded expanded clonotype changes.

This sequence originates from a man younger than 35 in good health. Sequenced: blood. The genes are TRBV4-1 and TRBJ2-3; D not resolved. DNA for the CDR3: TGCGCCAGCAGCCAAGAAGGAACGGTCGCAGATACGCAGTATTTT. It is translated as CASSQEGTVADTQYF.